Below, 27 T cell receptor beta chains from the same sample are listed, as sequenced in a study of blood T cell repertoires in COVID-19. Generated by immunoSEQ multiplex PCR, the TCRdb table keeps only in-frame clones and is missing some. Among about 260,000 clones, 84% were seen once, and the ten largest hold under 4.5%. Sample: PBMCs or T cells enriched from blood (not recorded which). The receptor source for this set is a man aged 30-40 years with acute COVID-19.

The chain has TRBV28 and TRBJ1-5, with D hard to call. From germline, CDR1 is MDHEN and CDR2 SYDVKM. V was clipped by 5 bases and J by 7 bases, with 12 bases between them. There are 13 residues in the CDR3. In nucleotides, the CDR3 is TGTGCCAGCAGTCTACAGCCACCCCAGCCCCAGCATTTT. This encodes CASSLQPPQPQHF.

The rearrangement joins TRBV7-3 to TRBJ2-2; D is ambiguous. V was trimmed by 2 bases and J by 4 bases, leaving 8 bases between them. The CDR3 consists of 14 residues. CDR1 is SGHTA, CDR2 FQGTGA, per germline. The CDR3 region has the DNA TGTGCCAGCAGCTTAGACTCGCCCACCGGGGAGCTGTTTTTT. The encoded protein is CASSLDSPTGELFF.

This chain connects TRBV7-2 to TRBJ2-7; D is perhaps TRBD2 (6 bases). This CDR3 contains 14 residues. The V and J ends lost 2 bases and 6 bases respectively, with 14 bases between them. Germline V gene sequence: CDR1 SGHTA, CDR2 FQGNSA. The CDR3 DNA sequence: TGTGCCAGCAGCTTATCGTGGGAGCGGGTCGAGCAGTACGTC. Encoded protein: CASSLSWERVEQYV.

The rearrangement uses TRBV28 and TRBJ1-6, with 9 bases matching TRBD1. CDR1 and CDR2 from the germline V gene are MDHEN and SYDVKM. The CDR3 loop spans 14 amino acids. J lost 8 bases, V lost 4 bases, and 3 bases had no gene match. CDR3 bases: TGTGCCAGCAGTTCCGGGACAGGGTATTCACCCCTCCACTTT. Translating gives CASSSGTGYSPLHF.

V and J are TRBV27 and TRBJ1-5; D gene uncertain. The CDR3 is made up of 12 amino acids. CDR1 is MNHEY and CDR2 is SMNVEV in the germline V gene (reference sequence). The V end lost 5 bases, the J end lost 4 bases, and 6 bases lay between the germline ends. The CDR3 sequence: CASSPPNQPQHF. CDR3 DNA sequence: TGTGCCAGCAGTCCCCCGAATCAGCCCCAGCATTTT.

CDR3 coding DNA: TGTGCCAGCAGTTACTCGGCAGGGTCCGGAGGAAACACCATATATTTT. This translates into CASSYSAGSGGNTIYF. The rearrangement joins TRBV6-5 to TRBJ1-3; perhaps TRBD1 as D (5 bases). CDR1 is MNHEY and CDR2 is SVGAGI in the germline V gene. Deletions cut 0 bases from V and 4 bases from J, with 13 bases between. CDR3 length: 16 residues.

This clone was detected many times. V usage is TRBV14 and J usage is TRBJ1-1; no definite D call. Trimming pared 2 bases from V and 1 base from J, leaving 8 bases between. In germline, CDR1 is SGHDN, CDR2 FVKESK. The CDR3 sequence is 14 residues long. The CDR3 nucleotides are TGTGCCAGCAGCCAAATGGGCTGGAACACTGAAGCTTTCTTT. Encoded protein: CASSQMGWNTEAFF.

The V and J genes are TRBV5-4 and TRBJ1-2; the D is unclear. Deletions cut 4 bases from V and 8 bases from J, with 18 bases between. The CDR3 covers 14 residues. Germline V gives CDR1 SGHNT, CDR2 YYREEE (reference sequence). DNA of the CDR3: TGTGCCAGCAGCGCCGGAGCGGCACCGGAGGGCTACACCTTC. This encodes CASSAGAAPEGYTF. Filled out from reference TRBV5-4 and TRBJ1-2, the complete variable domain reads ETGVTQSPTHLIKTRGQQVTLRCSSQSGHNTVSWYQQALGQGPQFIFQYYREEENGRGNFPPRFSGLQFPNYSSELNVNALELDDSALYLCASSAGAAPEGYTFGSGTRLTVV.

The table lists this clone with a count of one. This chain connects TRBV19 to TRBJ1-3, with D hard to call. Trimming took off 6 bases at V and 0 bases at J, with 3 bases between the two ends. CDR1 LNHDA and CDR2 SQIVND come from the germline V gene (reference sequence). The CDR3 covers 12 residues. CDR3 DNA: TGTGCCAGTAGCTTCTCTGGAAACACCATATATTTT. It is translated as CASSFSGNTIYF.

This chain uses TRBV19 with TRBJ2-1; TRBD2 matches at 7 bases. CDR1 and CDR2 (germline): LNHDA, SQIVND (reference sequence). V gave up 6 bases and J gave up 2 bases; unmatched junction bases: 10. The length of the CDR3 is 16 residues. CDR3 in DNA: TGTGCCAGTAGGGAGCAGCGGGACCGCCCCTACAATGAGCAGTTCTTC. Protein sequence: CASREQRDRPYNEQFF.

The rearrangement uses TRBV9 and TRBJ2-1; 11 nucleotides agree with TRBD2. Germline lookup yields CDR1 SGDLS and CDR2 YYNGEE. The trim removed 2 bases at V and 7 bases at J, leaving 8 bases unmatched. The CDR3 loop spans 16 amino acids. The CDR3 here is CASSVASSGRPNEQFF. DNA of the CDR3: TGTGCCAGCAGCGTGGCATCTAGCGGGAGGCCAAATGAGCAGTTCTTC.

This clone showed up just a few times. V is TRBV7-3 and J is TRBJ2-2, with a weak D call TRBD1 (6 bases). Trimming left V 3 bases short and J 8 bases short, with 13 bases between. Germline CDR1 SGHTA, CDR2 FQGTGA. The CDR3 has 14 amino acids. The CDR3 is CASSLGTPPGELFF. The CDR3, as DNA: TGTGCCAGCAGCTTGGGGACACCGCCGGGGGAGCTGTTTTTT. Full variable domain (outside the CDR3, taken from reference TRBV7-3 and TRBJ2-2): GAGVSQTPSNKVTEKGKYVELRCDPISGHTALYWYRQSLGQGPEFLIYFQGTGAADDSGLPNDRFFAVRPEGSVSTLKIQRTERGDSAVYLCASSLGTPPGELFFGEGSRLTVL.

The rearrangement uses TRBV28 and TRBJ1-4, with D possibly being TRBD1 (5 bases). Germline V lookup: CDR1 MDHEN, CDR2 SYDVKM. The V gene lost 3 bases and the J gene lost 1 base, with 15 bases spanning the gap. The CDR3 loop spans 17 amino acids. CDR3 region: CASSLGGGRITNEKLFF. DNA for the CDR3: TGTGCCAGCAGTTTGGGGGGGGGAAGGATAACTAATGAAAAACTGTTTTTT.

This clone was observed many times. The chain couples TRBV6-4 to TRBJ2-3; D possibly corresponds to TRBD2 (5 bases). V gave up 5 bases and J gave up 2 bases, with 11 bases separating them. The germline gives CDR1 MRHNA, CDR2 SNTAGT. The CDR3 has 14 amino acids. CDR3 DNA sequence: TGTGCCAGCAGTCCCGGGGATCCCACAGATACGCAGTATTTT. Amino acids: CASSPGDPTDTQYF.

The J gene is TRBJ1-2, the V gene TRBV11-3; 7 positions match TRBD1. Germline values: CDR1 SGHNT, CDR2 YENEEA. The trim removed 8 bases at V and 2 bases at J, leaving 8 bases unmatched. The CDR3 has 14 amino acids. CDR3 DNA: TGTGCCAGCGGATCGACAGGGTTGAACTATGGCTACACCTTC. Translation: CASGSTGLNYGYTF. Full variable domain (rest looked up from reference TRBV11-3 and TRBJ1-2): EAGVVQSPRYKIIEKKQPVAFWCNPISGHNTLYWYLQNLGQGPELLIRYENEEAVDDSQLPKDRFSAERLKGVDSTLKIQPAELGDSAVYLCASGSTGLNYGYTFGSGTRLTVV.

This chain connects TRBV5-6 to TRBJ1-6; possibly TRBD1 for D (6 bases). The CDR3 covers 14 residues. V was cut by 4 bases and J by 13 bases, with 18 bases left in between. CDR1 and CDR2 from the germline V gene are SGHDT and YYEEEE. The CDR3 spells CASSLWTAYYPLHF. The CDR3 region has the DNA TGTGCCAGCAGCCTATGGACAGCTTACTATCCCCTCCACTTT.

The chain has TRBV5-6 and TRBJ2-4; TRBD2 matches 7 bases. Looked up from germline, CDR1 is SGHDT and CDR2 is YYEEEE. This CDR3 comprises 16 residues. The trim removed 4 bases at V and 0 bases at J, leaving 7 bases unmatched. CDR3 DNA sequence: TGTGCCAGCAGCCTCGGGGGGAGCCTAGCCAAAAACATTCAGTACTTC. Its protein is CASSLGGSLAKNIQYF.

The chain couples TRBV24-1 to TRBJ1-2; TRBD1 is a possible D gene (6 bases). The CDR3 extends over 12 amino acids. The germline V gene has CDR1 KGHDR and CDR2 SFDVKD. The ends were cut back, 4 bases at V and 9 bases at J, with 11 bases in the middle. CDR3 protein: CATSDPGQRYTF. CDR3 nucleotides: TGTGCCACCAGTGACCCAGGACAGCGCTACACCTTC.

This chain links TRBV27 with TRBJ1-1; possibly TRBD1 for D (6 bases). Germline assignment: CDR1 MNHEY and CDR2 SMNVEV (reference sequence). The CDR3 has 12 residues. Trimming stripped 7 bases from V and 7 bases from J, with 13 bases between. The chain's CDR3 is CASNRPTGEAFF. The CDR3 DNA is TGTGCCAGCAATCGCCCGACAGGTGAAGCTTTCTTT.

This clone was seen just once. The V gene is TRBV3-1 (or the pseudogene TRBV3-2), the J gene TRBJ1-1, with a weak D call TRBD1 (6 bases). The CDR3 sequence is 13 residues long. Trimming stripped 4 bases from V and 6 bases from J, with 12 bases between. Looked up from germline, CDR1 is LGHDT and CDR2 is YNNKEL (reference sequence). The CDR3 loop reads CASSPSHRAEAFF. In nucleotides, the CDR3 is TGTGCCAGCAGCCCGAGCCACAGGGCTGAAGCTTTCTTT.

The CDR3 protein is CASSYFGADTQYF. In DNA form, the CDR3 reads TGTGCCAGCAGTTACTTCGGAGCAGATACGCAGTATTTT. This chain connects TRBV6-5 to TRBJ2-3; no reliable D call. This CDR3 contains 13 residues. The V end lost 1 base, the J end lost 4 bases, and 6 bases lay between the germline ends. The germline V gene has CDR1 MNHEY and CDR2 SVGAGI.

The chain carries TRBV12-3 or TRBV12-4 and TRBJ1-1; D uncertain. Trimming cost V 6 bases and J 0 bases, with 8 bases left between them. The length of the CDR3 is 13 residues. The CDR3 reads CASSSTLNTEAFF. DNA of the CDR3: TGTGCCAGCAGCTCGACACTGAACACTGAAGCTTTCTTT.

With regard to this clone: The junction does not match germline at one end; this may be a read error. The genes are TRBV5-1 and TRBJ1-4; 10 bases are shared with TRBD1. There are 15 residues in the CDR3. From germline, CDR1 is SGHRS and CDR2 YFSETQ. The CDR3 bases are TGTGCCAGCAGCTTTATTGGGACAGGGGAAGAAAAACTGTTTTTT. It is translated as CASSFIGTGEEKLFF.

Comment on this clone: One end of the junction is discordant with germline, which a read error may explain. The rearrangement links TRBV5-1 to TRBJ1-4; D call uncertain. CDR3 size: 13 residues. CDR1 is SGHRS and CDR2 is YFSETQ in the germline V gene. This chain's CDR3 is CASSRSTNEKLFF. The CDR3 nucleotides read TGTGCCAGCAGTCGGTCAACTAATGAAAAACTGTTTTTT.

This chain links TRBV10-3 with TRBJ1-1; 8 bases are a match to TRBD1. Germline CDR1 ENHRY, CDR2 SYGVKD. The CDR3 runs 12 residues. Trimming took 4 bases from V and 6 from J; bases not matched to a gene: 1. The CDR3 region is CAISGDRPEAFF. CDR3 DNA: TGTGCCATCAGTGGGGACAGGCCTGAAGCTTTCTTT.

V gene TRBV6-5 combines with J gene TRBJ2-4; D may be TRBD1 (5 bases). From germline, CDR1 is MNHEY and CDR2 SVGAGI. V lost 7 bases and J 2 bases, leaving 12 bases between the germline ends. The length of the CDR3 is 14 residues. As DNA, the CDR3 is TGTGCCAGCAAGAAGACAGATACCAAAAACATTCAGTACTTC. It translates to CASKKTDTKNIQYF.

The chain has TRBV4-1 and TRBJ1-2; D is ambiguous. The length of the CDR3 is 14 residues. Germline V gene data show CDR1 as MGHRA and CDR2 as YSYEKL. V shed 8 bases and J shed 1 base, with 14 bases lying between them. The CDR3, as DNA: TGCGCCAGCCAATATGACTCTGATAACTATGGCTACACCTTC. Its translation is CASQYDSDNYGYTF.